A selection of T cell receptor beta chains follows, all from one sample in a study of Graves' ophthalmopathy and Graves' hyperthyroidism. TCRdb used MiXCR to reprocess the multiplex PCR reads, holding one entry per CDR3 protein. The sample lists over a million distinct CDR3 sequences, 35% to 40% occurring once. The sample was peripheral blood or thyroid tissue (not recorded which). The source is an adult man with Graves' hyperthyroidism. CDR3s include the opening cysteine and the closing phenylalanine or tryptophan. A D gene is named only where the DNA matches it firmly. Expanded clones are given a class, and other clones once, few, many or no size at all.

J gene,clone size,D gene,V gene,CDR3 protein,CDR3 DNA
TRBJ2-7,.,.,TRBV6-5,CASSRMAGQDEQYF,TGTGCCAGCAGTCGTATGGCAGGGCAAGACGAGCAGTACTTC
TRBJ1-1,many,.,TRBV6-5,CASTDRATEAFF,TGTGCCAGCACCGATCGGGCCACTGAAGCTTTCTTT
TRBJ1-1,many,TRBD1,TRBV6-5,CASSLTGLRTEAFF,TGTGCCAGCAGTTTGACAGGGCTGAGGACTGAAGCTTTCTTT
TRBJ2-2,.,.,TRBV18,CASSPPTNTGELFF,TGTGCCAGCTCACCGCCTACCAACACCGGGGAGCTGTTTTTT
TRBJ2-5,many,.,TRBV12-3/TRBV12-4,CASSLLGEEETQYF,TGTGCCAGCAGCCTACTGGGGGAGGAAGAGACCCAGTACTTC
TRBJ2-7,many,TRBD1,TRBV9,CASSTGTGRPSYEQYF,TGTGCCAGCAGCACAGGGACAGGGAGACCCTCCTACGAGCAGTACTTC
TRBJ2-5,.,.,TRBV2,CASSVGPGETQYF,TGTGCCAGCAGTGTGGGTCCCGGGGAGACCCAGTACTTC
TRBJ1-1,many,.,TRBV7-2,CASSPPWRLLESTEAFF,TGTGCCAGCAGCCCTCCCTGGCGGCTGCTCGAGAGCACTGAAGCTTTCTTT
TRBJ2-3,.,TRBD1,TRBV7-8,CASSPTGYTDTQYF,TGTGCCAGCAGCCCGACAGGGTACACAGATACGCAGTATTTT
TRBJ2-5,once,TRBD2,TRBV20-1,CSARNSGELETQYF,TGCAGTGCTAGGAATAGCGGGGAGTTAGAGACCCAGTACTTC
TRBJ1-2,many,.,TRBV29-1,CSVPWHNYGYTF,TGCAGCGTTCCTTGGCACAACTATGGCTACACCTTC
TRBJ2-2,.,.,TRBV10-2,CASGRPGVNTGELFF,TGTGCCAGCGGCCGGCCAGGGGTTAACACCGGGGAGCTGTTTTTT
TRBJ2-5,.,TRBD2,TRBV12-3/TRBV12-4,CASRLAGPSQETQYF,TGTGCCAGCAGGTTAGCGGGACCTTCCCAAGAGACCCAGTACTTC
TRBJ2-7,.,.,TRBV5-6,CASSAPRQGLSSYEQYF,TGTGCCAGCAGCGCACCCCGGCAGGGACTGAGCTCCTACGAGCAGTACTTC
TRBJ2-6,.,TRBD2,TRBV9,CASSPYGRDTEAF,TGTGCCAGCAGCCCCTACGGGAGGGACACTGAAGCTTTC
TRBJ1-1,many,.,TRBV29-1,CSVSPLPNTEAFF,TGCAGCGTTTCGCCCCTCCCTAACACTGAAGCTTTCTTT
TRBJ2-5,.,.,TRBV20-1,CSARGTGPGQETQYF,TGCAGTGCTAGAGGTACGGGACCGGGCCAAGAGACCCAGTACTTC
TRBJ2-3,.,.,TRBV7-9,CASSLTGFTDTQYF,TGTGCCAGCAGCTTGACGGGATTCACAGATACGCAGTATTTT
TRBJ1-6,.,.,TRBV9,CASSYGPGTGPDSSPLHF,TGTGCCAGCAGCTACGGCCCCGGGACGGGACCCGACAGTTCACCCCTCCACTTT
TRBJ1-5,once,.,TRBV10-3,CAISEGGRNNQPQHF,TGTGCCATCAGTGAAGGAGGACGGAACAATCAGCCCCAGCATTTT
TRBJ1-1,many,.,TRBV7-8,CASSDGGLAFF,TGTGCCAGCAGCGATGGGGGGTTGGCTTTCTTT
TRBJ2-7,.,TRBD2,TRBV9,CASSVGRTSADEQYF,TGTGCCAGCAGCGTAGGCAGGACTAGCGCAGACGAGCAGTACTTC
TRBJ2-2,.,.,TRBV5-1,CASSVTHTNNTGELFF,TGCGCCAGCAGCGTGACACACACAAATAACACCGGGGAGCTGTTTTTT
TRBJ1-4,.,.,TRBV19,CASRWKEKLFF,TGTGCCAGTAGGTGGAAGGAAAAACTGTTTTTT
TRBJ1-5,many,.,TRBV5-6,CASSLAGGRGPQHF,TGTGCCAGCAGCTTGGCGGGGGGGCGAGGGCCCCAGCATTTT
TRBJ2-2,.,.,TRBV7-2,CASSQHRGAKNTGELFF,TGCGCCAGCAGCCAGCATAGGGGCGCTAAGAACACCGGGGAGCTGTTTTTT
TRBJ2-6,many,TRBD1,TRBV5-1,CASSFRDRVSGANVLTF,TGCGCCAGCAGCTTTCGGGACAGGGTATCTGGGGCCAACGTCCTGACTTTC
TRBJ2-7,.,.,TRBV2,CASSEGQRYEQYF,TGTGCCAGCAGTGAGGGCCAGCGCTACGAGCAGTACTTC
TRBJ2-7,.,.,TRBV7-9,CASSVAHVVRNYEQYF,TGTGCCAGCAGCGTGGCCCATGTCGTCCGGAATTACGAGCAGTACTTC